Shown below are 2 T cell receptor beta chains from a single sample sequenced in a study of blood T cells in healthy people across ages. Primers used in a second PCR of about 7 to 12 cycles were a sample-barcoded 5' primer and a J-beta primer mix. MiXCR, applied by TCRdb to the 5' RACE reads, yields one record per CDR3 protein. The sample lists over 950,000 distinct CDR3 sequences, roughly half occurring once. The specimen sequenced was blood. Receptors were obtained from an older woman in good health.

This clonotype was seen more than once but under ten times. A much more abundant neighbour one base away suggests this may be a read error. The V call is TRBV12-3 or TRBV12-4, the J call TRBJ2-7, with a possible D match to TRBD1 (5 bases). V lost 6 bases and J lost 3, with 9 bases in between. The CDR3 extends over 12 amino acids. CDR3 amino acids: CASRPDSYEQYF. CDR3 nucleotide sequence: TGTGCCAGCAGGCCCGACAGCTACGAGCAGTACTTC.

The chain has TRBV3-1 and TRBJ1-5, with D unresolved. V lost 1 base and J 6 bases, leaving 13 bases between the germline ends. Germline CDR1 LGHDT, CDR2 YNNKEL (reference sequence). This CDR3 has 15 residues. The CDR3 protein is CASSQGALPGQPQHF. In DNA form, the CDR3 reads TGTGCCAGCAGCCAAGGAGCCCTCCCAGGTCAGCCCCAGCATTTT.